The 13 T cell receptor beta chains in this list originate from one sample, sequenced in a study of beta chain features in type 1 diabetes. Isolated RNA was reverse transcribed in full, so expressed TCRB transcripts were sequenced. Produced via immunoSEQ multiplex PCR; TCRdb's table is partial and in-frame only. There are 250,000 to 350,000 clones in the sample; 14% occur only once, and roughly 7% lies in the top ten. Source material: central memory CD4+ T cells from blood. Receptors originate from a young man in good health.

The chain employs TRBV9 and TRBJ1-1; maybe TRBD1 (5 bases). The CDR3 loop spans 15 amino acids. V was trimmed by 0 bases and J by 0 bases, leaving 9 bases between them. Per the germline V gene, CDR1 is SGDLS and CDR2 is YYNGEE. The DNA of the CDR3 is TGTGCCAGCAGCGTAGGCGGACACATGAACACTGAAGCTTTCTTT. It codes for CASSVGGHMNTEAFF.

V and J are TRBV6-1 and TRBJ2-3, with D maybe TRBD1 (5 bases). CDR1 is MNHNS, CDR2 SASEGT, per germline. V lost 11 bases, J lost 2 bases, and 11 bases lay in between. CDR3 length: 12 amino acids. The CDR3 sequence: CAAQGPTDTQYF. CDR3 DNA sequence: TGTGCCGCGCAGGGCCCCACAGATACGCAGTATTTT.

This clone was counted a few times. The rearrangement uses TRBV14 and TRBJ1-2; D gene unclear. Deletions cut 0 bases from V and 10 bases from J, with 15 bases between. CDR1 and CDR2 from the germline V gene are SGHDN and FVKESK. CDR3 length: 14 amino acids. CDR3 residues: CASSQERLGFDYTF. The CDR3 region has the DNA TGTGCCAGCAGCCAAGAGAGGTTGGGGTTTGACTACACCTTC.

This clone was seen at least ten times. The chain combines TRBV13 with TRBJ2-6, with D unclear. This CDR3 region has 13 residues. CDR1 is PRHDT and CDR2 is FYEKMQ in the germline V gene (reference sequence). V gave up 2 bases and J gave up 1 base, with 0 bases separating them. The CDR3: CASSLSGANVLTF. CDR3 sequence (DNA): TGTGCCAGCAGCTTATCTGGGGCCAACGTCCTGACTTTC.

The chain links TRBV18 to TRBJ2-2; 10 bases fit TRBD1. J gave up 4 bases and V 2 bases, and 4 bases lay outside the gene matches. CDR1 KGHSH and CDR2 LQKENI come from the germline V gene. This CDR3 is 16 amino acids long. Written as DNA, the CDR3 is TGTGCCAGCTCACCAAGACAGGGGGCGAGCACCGGGGAGCTGTTTTTT. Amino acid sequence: CASSPRQGASTGELFF.

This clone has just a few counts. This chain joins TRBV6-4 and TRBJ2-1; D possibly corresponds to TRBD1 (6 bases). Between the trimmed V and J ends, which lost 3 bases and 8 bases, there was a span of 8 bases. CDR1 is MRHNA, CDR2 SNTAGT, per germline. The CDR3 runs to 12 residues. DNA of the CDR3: TGTGCCAGCAGTGAACAGGGCTATGAGCAGTTCTTC. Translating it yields CASSEQGYEQFF.

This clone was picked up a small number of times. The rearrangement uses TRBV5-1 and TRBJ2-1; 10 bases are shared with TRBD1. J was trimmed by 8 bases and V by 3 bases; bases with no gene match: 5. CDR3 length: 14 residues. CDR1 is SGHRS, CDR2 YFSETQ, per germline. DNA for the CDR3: TGCGCCAGCAGCTCGGGACAGGGGATGGATGAGCAGTTCTTC. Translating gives CASSSGQGMDEQFF.

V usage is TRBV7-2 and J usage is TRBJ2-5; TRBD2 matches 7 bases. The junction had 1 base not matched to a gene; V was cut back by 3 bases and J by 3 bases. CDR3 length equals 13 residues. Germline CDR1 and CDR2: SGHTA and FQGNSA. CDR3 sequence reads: CASSFGLEETQYF. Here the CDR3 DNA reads TGTGCCAGCAGCTTTGGACTAGAAGAGACCCAGTACTTC.

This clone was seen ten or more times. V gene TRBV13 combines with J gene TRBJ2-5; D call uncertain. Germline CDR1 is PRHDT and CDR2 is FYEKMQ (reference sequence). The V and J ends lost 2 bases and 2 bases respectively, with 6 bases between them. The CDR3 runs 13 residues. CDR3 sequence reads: CASSLLIQETQYF. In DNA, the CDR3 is TGTGCCAGCAGCTTATTGATTCAAGAGACCCAGTACTTC.

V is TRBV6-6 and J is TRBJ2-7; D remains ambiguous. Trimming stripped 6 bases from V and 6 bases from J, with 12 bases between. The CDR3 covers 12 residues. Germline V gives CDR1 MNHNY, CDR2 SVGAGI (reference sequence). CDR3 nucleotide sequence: TGTGCCAGCAGCCCAGTAGGCTCCGAGCAGTACTTC. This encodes CASSPVGSEQYF.

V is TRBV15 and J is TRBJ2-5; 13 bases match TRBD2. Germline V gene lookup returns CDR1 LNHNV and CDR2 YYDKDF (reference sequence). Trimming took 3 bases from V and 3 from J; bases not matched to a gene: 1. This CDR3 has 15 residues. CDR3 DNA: TGTGCCACCAGCAGGGGACTAGCGGGGAAAGAGACCCAGTACTTC. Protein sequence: CATSRGLAGKETQYF.

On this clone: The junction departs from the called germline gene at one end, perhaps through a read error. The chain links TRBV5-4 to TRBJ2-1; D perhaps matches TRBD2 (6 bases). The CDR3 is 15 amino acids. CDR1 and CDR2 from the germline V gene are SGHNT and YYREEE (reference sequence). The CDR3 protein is CASSSVGGAGREQFF. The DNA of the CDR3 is TGCGCCAGCAGCTCCGTAGGAGGGGCGGGGAGGGAGCAGTTCTTC.

This CDR3 reads CASSYSVGRRNEKLFF. The CDR3 region has the DNA TGTGCCAGCAGTTATTCGGTTGGCCGACGTAATGAAAAACTGTTTTTT. The chain joins TRBV6-5 to TRBJ1-4; no clear D. This CDR3 is 16 amino acids long. The germline V gene encodes CDR1 MNHEY and CDR2 SVGAGI. V was cut by 3 bases and J by 4 bases, with 15 bases left in between.